A selection of T cell receptor beta chains follows, all from one sample in a study of shared T cell receptors in the human thymus. The assay was immunoSEQ multiplex PCR, and TCRdb's table has in-frame clones only and misses some. The sample yields hundreds of thousands of clones, around 87% seen once. These data were likewise used in another study, on human thymus T cells.

Input material: thymocytes. The receptor source for this set is a boy younger than two with a congenital heart defect. The CDR3 runs from the conserved cysteine through the conserved F or W. The order of the fields is clone size, V gene, D gene, J gene, CDR3 protein, CDR3 DNA. D genes are given only for firm matches. The size of a clone is reported for some rows only, either as once, few or many, or as a class for expanded clones.

size: -; V: TRBV27; D: TRBD1; J: TRBJ1-4; CDR3: CASSLFYQGAGANEKLFF; DNA: TGTGCCAGCAGTTTATTCTACCAGGGGGCCGGAGCTAATGAAAAACTGTTTTTT
size: -; V: TRBV5-1; D: -; J: TRBJ2-7; CDR3: CATDWEEAPSSYEQYF; DNA: TGCGCCACCGACTGGGAGGAGGCTCCGAGCTCCTACGAGCAGTACTTC
size: -; V: TRBV28; D: -; J: TRBJ2-1; CDR3: CASSLWEPNEQFF; DNA: TGTGCCAGCAGTTTATGGGAGCCCAATGAGCAGTTCTTC
size: -; V: TRBV29-1; D: TRBD2; J: TRBJ2-1; CDR3: CSGLAGGSSYNEQFF; DNA: TGCAGCGGCCTAGCGGGGGGAAGCTCCTACAATGAGCAGTTCTTC
size: -; V: TRBV9; D: -; J: TRBJ1-3; CDR3: CASSDSGFSGNTIYF; DNA: TGTGCCAGCAGCGACTCGGGGTTCTCTGGAAACACCATATATTTT
size: -; V: TRBV28; D: TRBD1; J: TRBJ1-2; CDR3: CASSARQGLGYGYTF; DNA: TGTGCCAGCAGTGCGCGACAGGGGCTGGGCTATGGCTACACCTTC
size: once; V: TRBV5-4; D: -; J: TRBJ2-1; CDR3: CAADSFPPSYNEQFF; DNA: TGTGCCGCCGATAGCTTTCCACCATCCTACAATGAGCAGTTCTTC
size: -; V: TRBV15; D: TRBD2; J: TRBJ2-1; CDR3: CATSRDNGAGEDEQFF; DNA: TGTGCCACCAGCAGAGATAATGGAGCGGGAGAGGATGAGCAGTTCTTC
size: -; V: TRBV7-9; D: TRBD1; J: TRBJ2-1; CDR3: CASSHSDRGLFHEQFF; DNA: TGTGCCAGCAGCCACAGTGACAGGGGTTTGTTCCATGAGCAGTTCTTC
size: -; V: TRBV28; D: TRBD1; J: TRBJ2-7; CDR3: CASSLNRGHLYEQYF; DNA: TGTGCCAGCAGTTTAAACAGGGGGCACCTTTACGAGCAGTACTTC
size: -; V: TRBV4-3; D: TRBD2; J: TRBJ2-5; CDR3: CASSQSTGTSGREGETQYF; DNA: TGCGCCAGCAGCCAATCCACCGGGACTAGCGGGAGGGAGGGAGAGACCCAGTACTTC
size: once; V: TRBV4-3; D: TRBD2; J: TRBJ2-2; CDR3: CASSQHRGLAGELTGELFF; DNA: TGCGCCAGCAGCCAACATAGAGGGCTAGCGGGGGAACTCACCGGGGAGCTGTTTTTT
size: once; V: TRBV11-2; D: TRBD2; J: TRBJ2-1; CDR3: CASSLEPTSGGEFF; DNA: TGTGCCAGCAGCTTAGAACCAACTAGCGGCGGAGAGTTCTTC
size: -; V: TRBV28; D: TRBD1; J: TRBJ2-7; CDR3: CASSVTGLNYEQYF; DNA: TGTGCCAGCAGTGTGACAGGGTTAAACTACGAGCAGTACTTC
size: -; V: TRBV15; D: TRBD1; J: TRBJ1-3; CDR3: CATSRASGTGDVHSGNTIYF; DNA: TGTGCCACCAGCAGAGCTAGCGGGACAGGGGATGTACACTCTGGAAACACCATATATTTT
size: -; V: TRBV6-1; D: -; J: TRBJ2-1; CDR3: CASGQGLNNEQFF; DNA: TGTGCCAGTGGGCAGGGACTCAACAATGAGCAGTTCTTC
size: -; V: TRBV4-3; D: -; J: TRBJ2-1; CDR3: CASSRRQAGEQFF; DNA: TGCGCCAGCAGCCGGCGACAGGCAGGGGAGCAGTTCTTC
size: -; V: TRBV5-5; D: -; J: TRBJ2-5; CDR3: CASSPETEQETQYF; DNA: TGTGCCAGCAGCCCAGAGACAGAGCAAGAGACCCAGTACTTC
size: few; V: TRBV6-1; D: TRBD1; J: TRBJ1-1; CDR3: CASSDRQGRNTEAFF; DNA: TGTGCCAGCAGTGACCGACAGGGGAGAAACACTGAAGCTTTCTTT
size: few; V: TRBV28; D: TRBD1; J: TRBJ1-3; CDR3: CASSHRGSGNTIYF; DNA: TGTGCCAGCAGTCACAGGGGCTCTGGAAACACCATATATTTT
size: -; V: TRBV7-7; D: -; J: TRBJ2-5; CDR3: CASSLDSSGETQYF; DNA: TGTGCCAGCAGCTTAGACTCAAGCGGGGAGACCCAGTACTTC
size: -; V: TRBV12-5; D: TRBD1; J: TRBJ2-2; CDR3: CASGPTMTGGGPENTGELFF; DNA: TGTGCTAGTGGTCCGACAATGACAGGGGGAGGGCCGGAGAACACCGGGGAGCTGTTTTTT
size: -; V: TRBV5-4; D: -; J: TRBJ2-4; CDR3: CASSPGGYQAKNIQYF; DNA: TGTGCCAGCAGCCCGGGGGGCTATCAAGCCAAAAACATTCAGTACTTC
size: once; V: TRBV2; D: -; J: TRBJ1-2; CDR3: CASSVGQGGDGYTF; DNA: TGTGCCAGCAGTGTGGGGCAGGGAGGGGATGGCTACACCTTC
size: -; V: TRBV28; D: -; J: TRBJ1-5; CDR3: CASTPYGGGDQPQHF; DNA: TGTGCCAGCACCCCGTACGGGGGGGGAGATCAGCCCCAGCATTTT
size: few; V: TRBV6-6; D: TRBD1; J: TRBJ2-3; CDR3: CASSMSGTGLDTQYF; DNA: TGTGCCAGCAGTATGAGCGGGACAGGGTTAGATACGCAGTATTTT
size: -; V: TRBV6-4; D: -; J: TRBJ2-3; CDR3: CASSESSTDTQYF; DNA: TGTGCCAGCAGTGAATCCTCTACAGATACGCAGTATTTT
size: -; V: TRBV5-5; D: -; J: TRBJ1-1; CDR3: CASSSRGNTEAFF; DNA: TGTGCCAGCAGCTCTCGAGGGAACACTGAAGCTTTCTTT
size: -; V: TRBV11-2; D: -; J: TRBJ2-7; CDR3: CASSFKVAETYEQYF; DNA: TGTGCCAGCAGCTTTAAAGTGGCGGAGACCTACGAGCAGTACTTC
size: -; V: TRBV4-3; D: -; J: TRBJ2-1; CDR3: CASSQAPGKNEQFF; DNA: TGCGCCAGCAGCCAGGCCCCAGGGAAGAATGAGCAGTTCTTC
size: -; V: TRBV30; D: TRBD1; J: TRBJ1-1; CDR3: CAWSGRQGPPEAFF; DNA: TGTGCCTGGAGTGGCCGACAGGGGCCCCCTGAAGCTTTCTTT
size: -; V: TRBV7-2; D: TRBD2; J: TRBJ2-2; CDR3: CASSCLGGTHTGELFF; DNA: TGTGCCAGCAGCTGTCTCGGGGGGACTCACACCGGGGAGCTGTTTTTT
size: -; V: TRBV9; D: -; J: TRBJ1-1; CDR3: CASSVGTGVNTEAFF; DNA: TGTGCCAGCAGCGTAGGGACCGGGGTGAACACTGAAGCTTTCTTT
size: -; V: TRBV6-6; D: TRBD1; J: TRBJ1-4; CDR3: CASRPGQGGEKLFF; DNA: TGTGCCAGCAGGCCGGGACAGGGAGGGGAAAAACTGTTTTTT
size: -; V: TRBV7-3; D: TRBD2; J: TRBJ2-1; CDR3: CASSLTGGGPQFF; DNA: TGTGCCAGCAGCTTAACGGGCGGGGGGCCCCAGTTCTTC
size: -; V: TRBV29-1; D: -; J: TRBJ1-3; CDR3: CSVEIFPRTGNTIYF; DNA: TGCAGCGTTGAAATATTCCCGCGAACTGGAAACACCATATATTTT
size: -; V: TRBV19; D: -; J: TRBJ1-5; CDR3: CASTPDNPWGDQPQHF; DNA: TGTGCCAGTACCCCGGACAACCCCTGGGGTGATCAGCCCCAGCATTTT
size: -; V: TRBV28; D: TRBD1; J: TRBJ1-2; CDR3: CASSLSGTGGYGYTF; DNA: TGTGCCAGCAGTTTATCCGGGACAGGGGGCTATGGCTACACCTTC
size: -; V: TRBV7-8; D: -; J: TRBJ1-2; CDR3: CASSFGRGYTF; DNA: TGTGCCAGCAGCTTTGGCCGTGGCTACACCTTC
size: once; V: TRBV27; D: -; J: TRBJ2-7; CDR3: CASSLQGVPYEQYF; DNA: TGTGCCAGCAGTCTGCAAGGGGTTCCCTACGAGCAGTACTTC
size: -; V: TRBV23-1; D: -; J: TRBJ1-5; CDR3: CAGENQGGNQPQHF; DNA: TGCGCCGGAGAGAACCAGGGTGGGAATCAGCCCCAGCATTTT
size: -; V: TRBV6-5; D: TRBD1; J: TRBJ1-5; CDR3: CASSWDSYSNQPQHF; DNA: TGTGCCAGCAGTTGGGACAGTTATAGCAATCAGCCCCAGCATTTT
size: -; V: TRBV25-1; D: TRBD1; J: TRBJ2-7; CDR3: CASSDRDRGTSYEQYF; DNA: TGTGCCAGCAGTGACCGTGACAGGGGTACCTCCTACGAGCAGTACTTC
size: -; V: TRBV5-1; D: TRBD2; J: TRBJ2-6; CDR3: CASSLEGTSGASGANVLTF; DNA: TGCGCCAGCAGCTTGGAGGGGACTAGCGGGGCCTCTGGGGCCAACGTCCTGACTTTC
size: -; V: TRBV4-1; D: TRBD1; J: TRBJ2-1; CDR3: CASTGAGGLTVNEQFF; DNA: TGCGCCAGCACTGGGGCAGGGGGTCTAACTGTCAATGAGCAGTTCTTC
size: -; V: TRBV5-8; D: TRBD2; J: TRBJ2-7; CDR3: CASSLGLAGVRSYEQYF; DNA: TGTGCCAGCAGCTTGGGGCTAGCGGGCGTAAGATCTTACGAGCAGTACTTC
size: -; V: TRBV7-2; D: TRBD1; J: TRBJ1-1; CDR3: CASSSRQGQTEAFF; DNA: TGTGCCAGCAGCTCTCGACAGGGCCAAACTGAAGCTTTCTTT
size: once; V: TRBV5-6; D: TRBD2; J: TRBJ2-5; CDR3: CASSAPGLAVGPSQETQYF; DNA: TGTGCCAGCAGCGCACCGGGACTAGCGGTCGGGCCCTCACAAGAGACCCAGTACTTC